This T cell receptor beta chain is drawn from a study of tumor-infiltrating lymphocytes in primary liver carcinoma. Whole-study results and caveats: Samples, which were bulk and unsorted, did not allow CD4+ and CD8+ repertoires to be compared.

From 450 to 550 ng total RNA, TCR beta cDNA was generated with a primer in the constant region. Slightly modified ARM-PCR, run as three nested multiplex PCR rounds, produced the TCR beta libraries. A C-beta reverse primer and TRBV1-TRBV30 forward primers served in each of the first two PCR rounds, at 9 to 10 cycles apiece. TCRdb re-called the multiplex PCR reads with MiXCR, one entry per CDR3 protein. Counted here are about 320,000 distinct CDR3 sequences, 65% occurring once; the ten biggest clones make up approximately 9%. CDR1 and CDR2 (germline): SGHRS, YFSETQ. The CDR3 is made up of 13 amino acids. Trimming stripped 2 bases from V and 0 bases from J, with 5 bases between. Unsorted whole blood supplied the blood RNA, and germline DNA was isolated too. The researchers drew roughly 3.8 milliliters of peripheral blood before surgery. Comments on this clonotype: Its antigen is not known.

The rearrangement joins TRBV5-1 to TRBJ2-5; D is unclear. Material for sequencing was peripheral blood. This receptor was identified in a man aged 40-49 years with primary liver carcinoma and hepatitis B virus infection. The DNA for the CDR3 is TGCGCCAGCAGCTTCCAGTACCAAGAGACCCAGTACTTC. Translation: CASSFQYQETQYF.